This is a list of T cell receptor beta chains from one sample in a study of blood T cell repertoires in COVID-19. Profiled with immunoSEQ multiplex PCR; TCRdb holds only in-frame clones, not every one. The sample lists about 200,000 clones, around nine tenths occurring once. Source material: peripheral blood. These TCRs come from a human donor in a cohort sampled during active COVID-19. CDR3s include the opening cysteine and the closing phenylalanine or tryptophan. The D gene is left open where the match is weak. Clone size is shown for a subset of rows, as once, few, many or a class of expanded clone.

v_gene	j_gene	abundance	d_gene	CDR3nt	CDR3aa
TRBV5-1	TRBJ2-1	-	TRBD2	TGCGCCAGCAGCTCCAGCGGGGGAGAATACAATGAGCAGTTCTTC	CASSSSGGEYNEQFF
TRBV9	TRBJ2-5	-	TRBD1	TGTGCCAGCAGCGTTACTCCGGGACAGGGGGCCGGAGAGACCCAGTACTTC	CASSVTPGQGAGETQYF
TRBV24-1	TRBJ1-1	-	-	TGTGCCACCAGTGACTCTAAATCAGGGGTGAACACTGAAGCTTTCTTT	CATSDSKSGVNTEAFF
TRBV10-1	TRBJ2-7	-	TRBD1	TGCGCCAGCAGTGACCAGGGGGCCTACGAGCAGTACTTC	CASSDQGAYEQYF
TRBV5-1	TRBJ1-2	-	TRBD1	TGCGCCAGCAGCCCACGACAGGGTAACGCAATCAGGCTTTTCTTC	CASSPRQGNAIRLFF
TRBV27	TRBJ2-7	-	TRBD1	TGTGCCAGCAGTTTTCTTCGAAGGGGACAGGGACTTTACGAGCAGTACTTC	CASSFLRRGQGLYEQYF
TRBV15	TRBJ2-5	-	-	TGTGCCACCAGCAGAGATAGGGGGAGGGCCGGGGAGACCCAGTACTTC	CATSRDRGRAGETQYF
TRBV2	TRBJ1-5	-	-	TGTGCCAGCAGGGGTCGGGGGTCCAATCAGCCCCAGCATTTT	CASRGRGSNQPQHF
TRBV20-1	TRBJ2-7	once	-	TGCAGTGCTGACTCTCCCGGCGAGCAGTACTTC	CSADSPGEQYF
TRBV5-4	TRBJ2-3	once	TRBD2	TGTGCCAGCAGATATACTAGCGGACTCACAGATACGCAGTATTTT	CASRYTSGLTDTQYF
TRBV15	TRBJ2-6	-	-	TGTGCCACCAGCAGAGATCTCCCCAGGGCTGGGGCCAACGTCCTGACTTTC	CATSRDLPRAGANVLTF
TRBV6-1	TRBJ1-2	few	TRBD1	TGTGCCAGCAGTGAAGCCGGAAGGACAGGTTCGAATAGGTATGGCTACACCTTC	CASSEAGRTGSNRYGYTF
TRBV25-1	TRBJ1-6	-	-	TGTGCCAGCAGTGGAACCGGGAATTCACCCCTCCACTTT	CASSGTGNSPLHF
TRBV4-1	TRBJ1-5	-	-	TGCGCCAGCAGCCAAGCGTTAGGACAGAGCAATCAGCCCCAGCATTTT	CASSQALGQSNQPQHF
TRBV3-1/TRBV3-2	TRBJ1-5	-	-	TGTGCCAGCAGCCGGACAGTCAATCAGCCCCAGCATTTT	CASSRTVNQPQHF
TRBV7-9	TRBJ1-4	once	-	TGTGCCAGCAGTTGGGGAGGGGTAAAGGAAAAACTGTTTTTT	CASSWGGVKEKLFF
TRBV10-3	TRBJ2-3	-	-	TGTGCCATCAGTGAGTCTGGCGTTGGGGGCGAGGATACGCAGTATTTT	CAISESGVGGEDTQYF
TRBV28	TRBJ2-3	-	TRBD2	TGTGCCAGCAGTCCCCCGGGGTTACTAGCGGGAAACACAGATACGCAGTATTTT	CASSPPGLLAGNTDTQYF
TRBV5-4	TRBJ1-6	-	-	TGTGCCAGCAGCGCGACGGGTTCACCCCTCCACTTT	CASSATGSPLHF
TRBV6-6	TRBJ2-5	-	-	TGTGCCAGCAATCACAGGAGCGGGCGGAACCAAGAGACCCAGTACTTC	CASNHRSGRNQETQYF
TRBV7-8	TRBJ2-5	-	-	TGTGCCAGCAGCAGAGGGGGGGGCCCCAGGGAGACCCAGTACTTC	CASSRGGGPRETQYF
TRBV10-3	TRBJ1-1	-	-	TGTGCCATCAGTGAGTCAACAGACCGTAACACTGAAGCTTTCTTT	CAISESTDRNTEAFF
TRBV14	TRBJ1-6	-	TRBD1	TGTGCCAGCAGCCACGACAGGGTTGGTAATTCACCCCTCCACTTT	CASSHDRVGNSPLHF
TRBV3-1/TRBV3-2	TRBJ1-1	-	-	TGTGCCAGCAGCGTCAGGAACACTGAAGCTTTCTTT	CASSVRNTEAFF
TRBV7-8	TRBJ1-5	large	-	TGTGCCAGCAGCTTATCTCCGGGGGGCGAGGATAGCAATCAGCCCCAGCATTTT	CASSLSPGGEDSNQPQHF
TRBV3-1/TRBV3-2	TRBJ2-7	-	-	TGTGCCAGCAGCCAACAGGGTGACTACGAGCAGTACTTC	CASSQQGDYEQYF
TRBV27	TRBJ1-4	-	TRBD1	TGTGCCAGCAGTCTGACAGGGGGCGCCAAGAATGAAAAACTGTTTTTT	CASSLTGGAKNEKLFF
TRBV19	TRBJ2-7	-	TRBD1	TGTGCCAGTAGTTTATCGGACAGGGTCTACGAGCAGTACTTC	CASSLSDRVYEQYF
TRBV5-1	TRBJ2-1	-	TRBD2	TGCGCCAGCAGCTTGCTAGCGGGAGGGAAGAATGAGCAGTTCTTC	CASSLLAGGKNEQFF
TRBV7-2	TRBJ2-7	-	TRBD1	TGTGCCAGCAGCTTAGCGCTCGGACAGGGTTTCGAGCAGTACTTC	CASSLALGQGFEQYF
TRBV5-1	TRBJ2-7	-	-	TGCGCCAGCAGCTTTCAGGGGGGAACCTACGAGCAGTACTTC	CASSFQGGTYEQYF
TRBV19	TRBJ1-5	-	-	TGTGCCAGTAGTCCCTCAGCCAGGGAGGGCAATCAGCCCCAGCATTTT	CASSPSAREGNQPQHF
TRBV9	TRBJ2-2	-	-	TGTGCCAGCAGCCCGACGCAGGGGTCCGGGGAGCTGTTTTTT	CASSPTQGSGELFF
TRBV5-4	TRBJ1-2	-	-	TGTGCCAGCAGCCCCATCGCGGGGACCTATGGCTACACCTTC	CASSPIAGTYGYTF
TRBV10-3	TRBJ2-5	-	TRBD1	TGTGCCACGAGCCAGGGACAGGGAGAGACCCAGTACTTC	CATSQGQGETQYF
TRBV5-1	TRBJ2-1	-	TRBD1	TGCGCCAGCAGCTCGACAGGGGGCGGGTCCGATGAGCAGTTCTTC	CASSSTGGGSDEQFF
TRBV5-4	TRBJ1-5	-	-	TGTGCCAGCAGCGACGGGGGGAGCAATCAGCCCCAGCATTTT	CASSDGGSNQPQHF
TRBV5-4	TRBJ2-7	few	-	TGTGCCAGCAGCTTGATCGGGAGCTCCTACGAGCAGTACTTC	CASSLIGSSYEQYF
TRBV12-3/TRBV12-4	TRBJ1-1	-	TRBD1	TGTGCCAGCAGTTTAGCCCGGACAGGGGGAGCTTTCTTT	CASSLARTGGAFF
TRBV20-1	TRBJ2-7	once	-	TGCAGTGCTGCACCAGGGGACGAGCAGTACTTC	CSAAPGDEQYF
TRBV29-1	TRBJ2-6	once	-	TGCAGCGTTGCTGGGCCAGGCTCTGGGGCCAACGTCCTGACTTTC	CSVAGPGSGANVLTF
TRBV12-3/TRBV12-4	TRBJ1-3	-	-	TGTGCCAGCAGTTTGGACAGCCGGGACACCATATATTTT	CASSLDSRDTIYF
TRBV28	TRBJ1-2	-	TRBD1	TGTGCCAGCAGCCCCAGACAGGGTCTCTATGGCTACACCTTC	CASSPRQGLYGYTF
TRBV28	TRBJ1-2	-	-	TGTGCCAGCAGTTCAGCCATGGGCAGGGTCAAGGGCTACACCTTC	CASSSAMGRVKGYTF
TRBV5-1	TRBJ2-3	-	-	TGCGCCAGCAGCTTGGTCGCAGGAAACACAGATACGCAGTATTTT	CASSLVAGNTDTQYF
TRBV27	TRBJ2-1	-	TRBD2	TGTGCCAGCAGGCCCGGGGGGGACTATCAGAGCTCCTACAATGAGCAGTTCTTC	CASRPGGDYQSSYNEQFF
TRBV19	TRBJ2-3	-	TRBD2	TGTGCCAGTAGTGCCCTAGCGGGGGGCACAGATACGCAGTATTTT	CASSALAGGTDTQYF
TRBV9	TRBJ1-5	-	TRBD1	TGTGCCAGCAGCGTAGAGGTTCTGACAGGGATGAATGGAAATCAGCCCCAGCATTTT	CASSVEVLTGMNGNQPQHF
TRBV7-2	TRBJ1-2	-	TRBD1	TGTGCCAGCAGCTTAGAACAGGGGGCTGGCTACACCTTC	CASSLEQGAGYTF
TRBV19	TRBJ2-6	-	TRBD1	TGTGCCAGTAGTAGGGGACAGGTCTCTGGGGCCAACGTCCTGACTTTC	CASSRGQVSGANVLTF
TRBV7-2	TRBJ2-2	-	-	TGTGCCAGCAGCTTAGAGCCTATTGGCGGGGAGCTGTTTTTT	CASSLEPIGGELFF
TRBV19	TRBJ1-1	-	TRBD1	TGTGCCAGTAGCACGGGACAGGTGAGCAACGAAGCTTTCTTT	CASSTGQVSNEAFF
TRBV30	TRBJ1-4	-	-	TGTGCCTGGAGTGTACGGTCCGAAAAACTGTTTTTT	CAWSVRSEKLFF
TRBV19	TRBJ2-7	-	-	TGTGCCAGTTCCGGGACATACCTCCACGAGCAGTACTTC	CASSGTYLHEQYF
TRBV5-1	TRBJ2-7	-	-	TGCGCCAGCAGCTTGGACCTCGGGACACCCTACGAGCAGTACTTC	CASSLDLGTPYEQYF